The T cell receptor beta chain under discussion was sequenced for a study of T-cell memory formation after mild COVID-19 (TCRdb year 2021). Broadly, across the study: TCR sequence clusters from the two donors were largely donor specific. In a couple of donors, T-cell clones that expanded and contracted after mild COVID-19 were followed by sequencing TCRalpha and TCRbeta repertoires longitudinally. The cohort was made up of two young adult volunteers, one female and one male, who were previously healthy. What the study reported, not specific to this receptor: From day 15 to 85, contracting clones showed balanced CD4/CD8 phenotypes, whereas a second wave of clones that expanded from day 15 to 37 leaned towards CD4+. SARS-CoV-2 specificity of the second-wave clones peaking on day 37 was not confirmed. Some responding clones were detected in pre-infection memory, suggesting pre-existing cross-reactive memory T cells joined the SARS-CoV-2 response. Contracting CD4+ clones appeared mostly in the CM and EM memory subsets, whereas CD8+ clones were enriched in EMRA. The study included only a couple of mild cases, and larger cohorts that include severe cases with pre-infection samples were judged to be necessary.

Taken from the germline V gene, the CDR1 and CDR2 loops are SGHTA and FQGNSA. The CDR3 measures 13 amino acids from cysteine to phenylalanine. Of all the DNA, just the CDR3 is kept, 39 bases in frame from base 1. V is cut by 2 bases and J by 7 bases, and the space between the germline ends is 9 bases. There are a few counts of this clonotype. What this receptor recognizes is not known. Base qualities are not provided; no much larger clone lies one nucleotide away. Sequencing was carried out with an Illumina NovaSeq 6000. cDNA libraries for TCRalpha and TCRbeta were prepared by 5'RACE using constant-segment primers, with sample barcodes and unique molecular identifiers added. Trizol reagent was used to extract RNA from every sample. Libraries were amplified in two PCR steps, with a second sample barcode and Illumina TruSeq adapters added in the second step. Sequencing of libraries was performed on an Illumina NovaSeq with 2 x 150 bp paired-end reads. The study's processing was this. Demultiplexing of reads and collapsing into UMI-guided consensus sequences were performed with migec v1.2.7. Using mixcr v2.1.11, UMI consensuses were aligned to TRA and TRB V and J templates and then assembled into clonotypes. Clonotypes were classified as expanded or contracted when called significant by both edgeR and NoisET, with noise models trained on biological replicates. For edgeR calls, the cutoffs were a false discovery rate-adjusted p below 0.01 and a log2 fold-change threshold of 1. As an exploratory analysis of dynamics, max-normalized trajectories of the 1000 most abundant clonotypes were examined by PCA with hierarchical clustering. Separately sequenced CD4+ and CD8+ repertoires were used to assign the CD4 or CD8 phenotype of responding clones. TCRdb reprocessing: public reads trimmed at Q25 with fastp, clones called with MiXCR, in-frame beta chains kept. Rows with one shared CDR3 protein collapse into an entry with the most common genes and DNA. The V and J calls were not made by the authors but by TCRdb's processing. For this sample the table gives 90,000 to 120,000 distinct CDR3 sequences, of which around an eighth were detected only once. Together, the top ten hold 35% to 50% of the sample.

Ficoll-Paque density gradient centrifugation was used to isolate PBMCs. Sequencing was done on a sample of PBMCs or a T cell subset sorted from them (not recorded which). The sequence was obtained from a man aged 18 to 35 who had mild COVID-19 (a few samples of this study predate the infection). The sample titles of this study are shuffled in the database, so cell type and time point are left out; the donor was told from shared clones. The sequence links TRBV7-2 to TRBJ1-5; a weak D assignment points to TRBD1 (5 bases agree). The CDR3 sequence is CASSLWRQQPQHF. The DNA is TGTGCCAGCAGCTTATGGAGACAGCAGCCCCAGCATTTT.